Listed here are 10 T cell receptor beta chains from one sample, sequenced in a study of T cells after yellow fever vaccination (dated by TCRdb to about 2019). The treatment or condition label corresponds to: live attenuated yellow fever vaccine strain. Library method: 5' RACE. Sequencing took place on an Illumina NovaSeq 6000. TCRdb reprocessed the public reads (quality trimming at Q25 with fastp, clone calling with MiXCR) and kept in-frame beta chains. Entries are consolidated by CDR3 protein sequence, retaining the most common genes and DNA. The sample data list around 56,000 distinct CDR3 sequences, and about 5% of these were observed just once. The ten largest clones add up to roughly 30% of the sample. Sequences were derived from PBMCs, either bulk or a sorted T-cell subset (CD4+, CD8+, memory, or dextramer-sorted; not recorded which), sampled on the day of the yellow fever booster vaccination. These receptor sequences come from a man younger than 35 who received the YFV17D yellow fever vaccine.

Many counts were recorded for this clonotype. The CDR3 carries no conserved terminal phenylalanine or tryptophan, so it likely arises from a read error. The DNA is omitted, as the CDR3 cannot be located on it reliably, and the CDR3 follows TCRdb's listing. The CDR3 protein is CASSHREPQ. The V and J genes are TRBV7-2 and TRBJ1-2; TRBD1 is the table's D call, not checked against the DNA. Germline CDR1 SGHTA, CDR2 FQGNSA. A total of 9 residues make up the CDR3, ends included.

Many counts were recorded for this clonotype. The CDR3 sequence: CASSLDSRSPLHF. The CDR3 DNA reads as TGTGCCAGCAGCTTAGATAGTCGGTCACCCCTCCACTTT. V usage is TRBV11-3 and J usage is TRBJ1-6; D ambiguous. This CDR3 region has 13 residues. V dropped 0 bases and J dropped 10 bases, with 7 bases sitting between them. In germline, CDR1 is SGHNT, CDR2 YENEEA.

The CDR3 is CASSSGLAGPSYNEQFF. The CDR3 DNA follows: TGCGCCAGCAGCTCCGGACTAGCGGGGCCCTCCTACAATGAGCAGTTCTTC. The chain combines TRBV5-1 with TRBJ2-1, with 12 nucleotides matching TRBD2. Trimming at V came to 3 bases and at J to 0 bases, leaving 4 bases not matched to a gene. This CDR3 region has 17 residues. CDR1 SGHRS and CDR2 YFSETQ come from the germline V gene.

This clonotype was found a few times. The chain recombines TRBV30 with TRBJ2-2; D is unresolved. V shed 4 bases and J shed 5 bases, with 5 bases lying between them. The CDR3 length is 11 residues. Germline lookup yields CDR1 GTSNPN and CDR2 SVGIG (reference sequence). This CDR3 reads CAWTGTGELFF. The CDR3 DNA reads TGTGCCTGGACCGGGACCGGGGAGCTGTTTTTT.

The chain links TRBV9 to TRBJ1-4, with D unresolved. Trimming took off 3 bases at V and 3 bases at J, with 9 bases between the two ends. Germline-derived CDR1 and CDR2 are SGDLS and YYNGEE. CDR3 size: 14 residues. Here the CDR3 reads CASSGSGANEKLFF. The CDR3 DNA follows: TGTGCCAGCAGCGGCAGTGGAGCTAATGAAAAACTGTTTTTT.

This clonotype showed up many times. The rearrangement links TRBV4-3 to TRBJ1-1, with D uncertain. Germline CDR1 LGHNA, CDR2 YSLEER. V lost 4 bases to trimming and J lost 3 bases, with 12 bases between them. This CDR3 contains 14 residues. The CDR3 protein is CASSPGSDYTEAFF. DNA for the CDR3: TGCGCCAGCAGCCCCGGGTCGGATTACACTGAAGCTTTCTTT.

There are a few counts of this clonotype. The chain has TRBV4-3 and TRBJ1-3; D uncertain. CDR3 length: 16 amino acids. Germline lookup yields CDR1 LGHNA and CDR2 YSLEER. Between the trimmed V and J ends, which lost 0 bases and 2 bases, there was a span of 11 bases. This CDR3 reads CASSQDSKGPGNTIYF. The CDR3 DNA reads TGCGCCAGCAGCCAAGATTCGAAAGGTCCTGGAAACACCATATATTTT.

The chain is built from TRBV4-2 and TRBJ2-7; a possible D gene is TRBD2 (5 bases). V shed 0 bases and J shed 4 bases, with 16 bases lying between them. The CDR3 is 16 residues long. Germline CDR1 reads LGHNA; CDR2 reads YNFKEQ. CDR3 protein: CASSQEARLPFYEQYF. CDR3 in DNA: TGTGCCAGCAGCCAAGAGGCGAGACTACCCTTTTACGAGCAGTACTTC.

This clonotype was observed at least ten times. The chain links TRBV2 to TRBJ2-3, with unresolved D. The CDR3 is made up of 15 amino acids. The ends were cut back, 8 bases at V and 6 bases at J, with 21 bases in the middle. Per the germline V gene, CDR1 is SNHLY and CDR2 is FYNNEI. The CDR3 nucleotides read TGTGCCAGCGTGCCCAGAGGAAATGTCTTGGATACGCAGTATTTT. This gives the protein CASVPRGNVLDTQYF.

This clonotype was picked up many times. The chain uses TRBV6-5 and TRBJ2-1; D is ambiguous. CDR3 length: 16 amino acids. CDR1 is MNHEY and CDR2 is SVGAGI in the germline V gene. The V gene lost 6 bases and the J gene lost 1 base, with 16 bases spanning the gap. In nucleotides, the CDR3 is TGTGCCAGCAGCTCTCTCGTCTCGGCTTCCTACAATGAGCAGTTCTTC. It codes for CASSSLVSASYNEQFF.